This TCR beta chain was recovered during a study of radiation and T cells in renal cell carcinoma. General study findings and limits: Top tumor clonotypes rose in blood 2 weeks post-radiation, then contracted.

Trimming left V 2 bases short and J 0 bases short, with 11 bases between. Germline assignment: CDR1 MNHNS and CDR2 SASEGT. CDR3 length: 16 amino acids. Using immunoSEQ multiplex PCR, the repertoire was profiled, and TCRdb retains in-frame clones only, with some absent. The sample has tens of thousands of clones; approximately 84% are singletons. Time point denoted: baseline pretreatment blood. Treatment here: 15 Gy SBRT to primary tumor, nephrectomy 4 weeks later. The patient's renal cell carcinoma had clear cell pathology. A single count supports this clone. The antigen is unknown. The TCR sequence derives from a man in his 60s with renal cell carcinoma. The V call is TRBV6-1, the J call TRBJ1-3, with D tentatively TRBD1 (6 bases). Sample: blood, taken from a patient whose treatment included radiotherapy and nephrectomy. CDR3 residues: CASSELDRSSGNTIYF. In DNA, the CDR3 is TGTGCCAGCAGTGAACTTGACAGGAGCTCTGGAAACACCATATATTTT.